A single sample is the source of the 27 T cell receptor beta chains below, sequenced in a study of cytomegalovirus exposure and HLA in healthy donors. The PCR contained 60 Vbeta and 13 Jbeta primers. Only in-frame clones appear in the TCRdb table, and some are missing; sequencing was by immunoSEQ multiplex PCR. The sample includes some 120,000 clones, less than 90% of them seen just once. The sequencing sample was made of PBMCs. The origin of the receptors is a man between 45 and 60 years old in good health and CMV-seronegative.

This chain links TRBV28 with TRBJ2-5; TRBD2 matches 8 bases. J gave up 2 bases and V 10 bases, and 6 bases lay outside the gene matches. The V gene's germline CDR1 is MDHEN and CDR2 SYDVKM. The CDR3 extends over 13 amino acids. This chain's CDR3 is CATAGDPQETQYF. CDR3 nucleotide sequence: TGTGCCACAGCGGGAGACCCACAAGAGACCCAGTACTTC.

This clone showed up just once. The chain carries TRBV2 and TRBJ2-2; the match to TRBD2 covers 10 bases. This CDR3 is 16 amino acids long. The germline V gene encodes CDR1 SNHLY and CDR2 FYNNEI. V trimming: 5 bases; J trimming: 5 bases; junction bases outside the gene matches: 8. CDR3 nucleotides: TGTGCCAGCAGTCCTCCGGGACTAGCGAGGACCGGGGAGCTGTTTTTT. Protein sequence: CASSPPGLARTGELFF.

V usage is TRBV6-5 and J usage is TRBJ2-7, with D possibly TRBD2 on 5 matching bases. V gave up 2 bases and J gave up 2 bases, with 13 bases separating them. Germline V lookup: CDR1 MNHEY, CDR2 SVGAGI. The CDR3 is 15 residues long. CDR3 sequence: CASSYSSGAAYEQYF. DNA of the CDR3: TGTGCCAGCAGTTACAGCAGCGGAGCGGCCTACGAGCAGTACTTC.

In DNA, the CDR3 is TGTGCCAGCAGCTTATTGGGGCAGAAACCCTACAATGAGCAGTTCTTC. Protein: CASSLLGQKPYNEQFF. The gene calls are TRBV7-3 and TRBJ2-1; D is possibly TRBD1 (5 bases). From germline, CDR1 is SGHTA and CDR2 FQGTGA. The CDR3 is 16 residues long. V shed 2 bases and J shed 2 bases, with 13 bases lying between them.

The chain employs TRBV19 and TRBJ1-1; maybe TRBD1 (5 bases). There are 14 residues in the CDR3. V lost 0 bases to trimming and J lost 4 bases, with 9 bases between them. The germline CDR1 and CDR2 sequences are LNHDA and SQIVND (reference sequence). The CDR3 region has the DNA TGTGCCAGTAGTATAGACACGGGGGGCACTGAAGCTTTCTTT. This translates into CASSIDTGGTEAFF.

The chain couples TRBV4-1 to TRBJ2-7; D possibly corresponds to TRBD2 (5 bases). Germline V gene lookup returns CDR1 MGHRA and CDR2 YSYEKL. This CDR3 region has 15 residues. Trimming pared 0 bases from V and 3 bases from J, leaving 12 bases between. The CDR3 loop is CASSQDPSKIYEQYF. The CDR3 nucleotides are TGCGCCAGCAGCCAAGACCCTAGCAAGATCTACGAGCAGTACTTC.

The chain couples TRBV19 to TRBJ2-2, with 9 bases fitting TRBD1. Trimming at V came to 8 bases and at J to 2 bases, leaving 6 bases not matched to a gene. This CDR3 is 15 amino acids long. The V gene's germline CDR1 is LNHDA and CDR2 SQIVND (reference sequence). This CDR3 is CASQTGGGNTGELFF. In nucleotides, the CDR3 is TGTGCCAGTCAAACAGGGGGCGGTAACACCGGGGAGCTGTTTTTT.

The chain has TRBV10-3 and TRBJ1-2; 9 nucleotides match TRBD1. The CDR3 runs 14 residues. CDR1 ENHRY and CDR2 SYGVKD come from the germline V gene. The junction had 9 bases not matched to a gene; V was cut back by 6 bases and J by 7 bases. The CDR3 DNA reads TGTGCCATCAGCCCGGGACAGGGTTATGGTGGCTACACCTTC. This translates into CAISPGQGYGGYTF.

CDR3 coding DNA: TGCGCCAGCAGCTTGGACAGGGGAATAGATGAAAAACTGTTTTTT. Translated: CASSLDRGIDEKLFF. The chain combines TRBV5-1 with TRBJ1-4; 7 bases align to TRBD1. Germline V gene data show CDR1 as SGHRS and CDR2 as YFSETQ. The CDR3 runs 15 residues. V lost 0 bases, J lost 6 bases, and 5 bases stayed unmatched.

The chain carries TRBV2 and TRBJ1-2; 7 bases are a match to TRBD1. CDR3 length equals 15 residues. Germline CDR1 and CDR2: SNHLY and FYNNEI. V lost 9 bases to trimming and J lost 0 bases; unmatched junction nucleotides: 10. The CDR3 DNA follows: TGTGCCAGAGCAGCCCGGGACAGAGCTAACTATGGCTACACCTTC. Translated, it gives CARAARDRANYGYTF.

This clone was counted between two and nine times. The CDR3 loop is CASSLTSRETQYF. In nucleotides, the CDR3 is TGCGCCAGCAGCCTGACTAGCAGAGAGACCCAGTACTTC. The V call is TRBV5-1, the J call TRBJ2-5; 7 bases are shared with TRBD2. The germline V gene encodes CDR1 SGHRS and CDR2 YFSETQ. The trim removed 4 bases at V and 4 bases at J, leaving 4 bases unmatched. This CDR3 has 13 amino acids.

This clone has more than one count but fewer than ten. The gene calls are TRBV7-2 and TRBJ2-7; D unresolved. Germline lookup yields CDR1 SGHTA and CDR2 FQGNSA. Deletions cut 0 bases from V and 1 base from J, with 7 bases between. There are 14 residues in the CDR3. CDR3 sequence reads: CASSLAVTSYEQYF. In DNA form, the CDR3 reads TGTGCCAGCAGCTTAGCCGTCACTTCCTACGAGCAGTACTTC.

This chain links TRBV21-1 with TRBJ1-4; the table assigns TRBD1, which was not confirmed against the DNA. TRBV21-1 is assigned pseudogene status. The CDR3 covers 11 residues. The CDR3 loop reads CASRGVAKLFF. The DNA for the CDR3 is TGTGCCAGCAGAGGGGTGGCTAAACTGTTTTTT.

The chain links TRBV6-4 to TRBJ2-5; TRBD1 aligns across 8 bases. The CDR3 sequence is 15 residues long. The V and J ends lost 6 bases and 5 bases, in that order; junction bases with no gene match: 11. Germline assignment: CDR1 MRHNA and CDR2 SNTAGT. This chain's CDR3 is CASRNRDRLSETQYF. The CDR3 region has the DNA TGTGCCAGCAGAAACCGGGACAGGTTGTCGGAGACCCAGTACTTC.

J is TRBJ1-2 and V is TRBV25-1, with 8 bases that match TRBD1. Trimming cost V 4 bases and J 1 base; bases outside gene matches: 2. Germline V gene data show CDR1 as MGHDK and CDR2 as SYGVNS. This CDR3 spans 14 amino acids. In DNA form, the CDR3 reads TGTGCCAGCAGTGCCAGGGGGCGTAACTATGGCTACACCTTC. It translates to CASSARGRNYGYTF.

The J gene is TRBJ1-1, the V gene TRBV7-6; D gene unclear. Trimming removed 2 bases at V and 6 bases at J, with 22 bases between. Germline lookup yields CDR1 SGHVS and CDR2 FNYEAQ. The CDR3 runs to 17 residues. The CDR3 DNA sequence: TGTGCCAGCAGCTTAAGGCGGGTAGGGCTGGAGGGCTCTGAAGCTTTCTTT. Protein sequence: CASSLRRVGLEGSEAFF.

V gene TRBV7-3 combines with J gene TRBJ2-7, with D possibly matching TRBD1 (6 bases). Trimming left V 4 bases short and J 5 bases short, with 12 bases between. Germline V gene data show CDR1 as SGHTA and CDR2 as FQGTGA. The CDR3 loop spans 13 amino acids. CDR3 in amino acids: CASSSQGYDEQYF. The CDR3 DNA sequence: TGTGCCAGCAGCTCACAGGGTTATGACGAGCAGTACTTC.

This clone was seen a handful of times. Relative to the germline gene, one junction end is altered; a read error may explain this. The chain links TRBV7-2 to TRBJ1-2, with 8 bases fitting TRBD1. The germline V gene has CDR1 SGHTA and CDR2 FQGNSA. The CDR3 extends over 14 amino acids. The CDR3 DNA follows: TGTGCCAGCAGCCTAGCCGGACAGGGCGGCGGCTACACCTTC. Translation gives CASSLAGQGGGYTF.

The chain recombines TRBV7-2 with TRBJ2-5; possible D gene TRBD1, 5 bases. The germline gives CDR1 SGHTA, CDR2 FQGNSA. The length of the CDR3 is 13 residues. V was clipped by 2 bases and J by 3 bases, with 7 bases between them. In DNA, the CDR3 is TGTGCCAGCAGCTTAATCAGGGAAGAGACCCAGTACTTC. Translated: CASSLIREETQYF.

The chain couples TRBV19 to TRBJ2-5, with TRBD1 matching over 7 bases. The CDR3 contains 16 residues. With V trimmed by 4 bases and J by 9 bases, 17 bases remained unmatched. Per germline, CDR1 LNHDA and CDR2 SQIVND (reference sequence). As DNA, the CDR3 is TGTGCCAGTAGTACTTCGACAGGGATCCGCCCAGGGTCCCAGTACTTC. It codes for CASSTSTGIRPGSQYF.

The chain combines TRBV7-2 with TRBJ2-1, with 7 bases fitting TRBD2. J gave up 5 bases and V 6 bases, and 7 bases lay outside the gene matches. The CDR3 has 14 amino acids. The germline CDR1 and CDR2 sequences are SGHTA and FQGNSA. CDR3 in DNA: TGTGCCAGCAGTCGGCCTAGCGGAAACAATGAGCAGTTCTTC. This codes for CASSRPSGNNEQFF.

This sequence joins TRBV4-3 and TRBJ2-7; possible D gene TRBD1, 5 bases. The CDR3 runs to 15 residues. Trimming took off 4 bases at V and 4 bases at J, with 17 bases between the two ends. Germline V gene sequence: CDR1 LGHNA, CDR2 YSLEER. The CDR3 nucleotides read TGCGCCAGCAGCCCGAATATAGGGGTCCTATACGAGCAGTACTTC. Encoded protein: CASSPNIGVLYEQYF.

The chain carries TRBV28 and TRBJ2-4, with a tentative D call TRBD1 (6 bases). The V and J ends lost 8 bases and 0 bases respectively, with 17 bases between them. The CDR3 runs to 16 residues. CDR1 and CDR2 from the germline V gene are MDHEN and SYDVKM. For the CDR3, the DNA is TGTGCCAGCGGAGGACAGAAAATACTAGCCAAAAACATTCAGTACTTC. Its translation is CASGGQKILAKNIQYF. Drawing the rest from reference TRBV28 and TRBJ2-4, the complete variable domain is DVKVTQSSRYLVKRTGEKVFLECVQDMDHENMFWYRQDPGLGLRLIYFSYDVKMKEKGDIPEGYSVSREKKERFSLILESASTNQTSMYLCASGGQKILAKNIQYFGAGTRLSVL.

The rearrangement joins TRBV30 to TRBJ2-1; D unresolved. Germline CDR1 and CDR2: GTSNPN and SVGIG (reference sequence). This CDR3 has 13 residues. The V and J ends lost 0 bases and 9 bases respectively, with 12 bases between them. CDR3 nucleotide sequence: TGTGCCTGGAGTGTGAGTCAGGTCAGTGAGCAGTTCTTC. Translated: CAWSVSQVSEQFF.

About this clone itself: Additional DNA sequences in this sample encode the identical CDR3. The genes are TRBV27 and TRBJ1-1, with D tentatively TRBD1 (6 bases). Trimming left V 6 bases short and J 5 bases short, with 19 bases between. Germline V gene lookup returns CDR1 MNHEY and CDR2 SMNVEV (reference sequence). The CDR3 totals 15 residues. The CDR3 DNA reads TGTGCCAGCAGGGATATACAGGGCGGGAGTACTGAAGCTTTCTTT. The encoded protein is CASRDIQGGSTEAFF.

This clone has a single count. The genes are TRBV27 and TRBJ1-1; D is possibly TRBD1 (6 bases). Germline CDR1 reads MNHEY; CDR2 reads SMNVEV (reference sequence). The CDR3 has 15 residues. Between the trimmed V and J ends, which lost 2 bases and 4 bases, there was a span of 14 bases. In nucleotides, the CDR3 is TGTGCCAGCAGTTTAATTCACGGGGGGCTCACTGAAGCTTTCTTT. It translates to CASSLIHGGLTEAFF.

The chain is built from TRBV7-2 and TRBJ2-6; 9 bases are shared with TRBD2. The V gene's germline CDR1 is SGHTA and CDR2 FQGNSA. V lost 1 base, J lost 4 bases, and 5 bases stayed unmatched. The CDR3 is 17 residues long. The DNA for the CDR3 is TGTGCCAGCAGCTTAGGCGGGGGGGCCGGGGGGGCCAACGTCCTGACTTTC. Amino acids: CASSLGGGAGGANVLTF.